Each of the 17 T cell receptor beta chains below was sequenced from the same sample in a study of T-cell reconstitution after alpha-beta-depleted transplantation in children. Unique molecular identifiers tagged the TCRbeta library. A single record per CDR3 protein comes from TCRdb applying MiXCR to the PCR reads. The sample includes 360,000 or so distinct CDR3 sequences, roughly 22% of them seen just once. Source: PBMCs from the stem cell graft donor, taken from the stem cell graft. The receptors originated from a human donor who donated a stem cell graft to a child with acute myeloid leukemia.

The chain combines TRBV4-1 with TRBJ1-1, with TRBD1 identical over 8 bases. Germline lookup yields CDR1 MGHRA and CDR2 YSYEKL. V dropped 3 bases and J dropped 2; count of bases not matched to a gene: 11. The CDR3 runs to 17 residues. The CDR3 is CASSQFSGGIVNTEAFF. CDR3 sequence (DNA): TGCGCCAGCAGCCAGTTTTCAGGGGGCATAGTAAACACTGAAGCTTTCTTT.

The V call is TRBV24-1, the J call TRBJ2-3; a possible D gene is TRBD1 (5 bases). The germline gives CDR1 KGHDR, CDR2 SFDVKD. Trimming cost V 4 bases and J 1 base, with 14 bases left between them. There are 16 residues in the CDR3. CDR3 sequence reads: CATSDSRVRGTDTQYF. The CDR3, as DNA: TGTGCCACCAGTGACTCCAGGGTCCGGGGCACAGATACGCAGTATTTT.

In regard to this clonotype: Just one base apart from a much larger clone, this may be a read error. This chain connects TRBV20-1 to TRBJ1-5, with TRBD1 as a possible D gene (5 bases). CDR3 size: 13 residues. Germline V gene data show CDR1 as DFQATT and CDR2 as SNEGSKA (reference sequence). Trimming took 6 bases from V and 9 from J, leaving 18 bases between them. In nucleotides, the CDR3 is TGCAGTGCCGTACAGGTCCCCCCTGGGCCCCAGCATTTT. This encodes CSAVQVPPGPQHF.

This clonotype was detected only a few times. The genes are TRBV20-1 and TRBJ1-1; the D gene is possibly TRBD1 (6 bases). The CDR3 runs 17 residues. CDR1 DFQATT and CDR2 SNEGSKA come from the germline V gene (reference sequence). Trimming took off 6 bases at V and 0 bases at J, with 23 bases between the two ends. This CDR3 is CSAGKGRGDLLNTEAFF. For the CDR3, the DNA is TGCAGTGCGGGAAAGGGCAGGGGCGACTTATTGAACACTGAAGCTTTCTTT.

The rearrangement joins TRBV29-1 to TRBJ2-2; TRBD2 matches 10 bases. The CDR3 has 18 residues. V shed 1 base, J shed 1 base, and the junction held 9 bases outside the gene matches. Germline V lookup: CDR1 SQVTM, CDR2 ANQGSEA. The CDR3 reads CSVEGSASGSLNTGELFF. The CDR3 coding sequence is TGCAGCGTTGAAGGTTCGGCTAGCGGGAGTTTGAACACCGGGGAGCTGTTTTTT.

This clonotype was counted ten times or more. The chain uses TRBV29-1 and TRBJ2-1, with D perhaps matching TRBD1 (6 bases). CDR1 and CDR2 (germline): SQVTM, ANQGSEA. The CDR3 extends over 14 amino acids. The germline V and J ends were trimmed by 7 bases and 4 bases, with 17 bases remaining between them. In DNA form, the CDR3 reads TGCAGCGCCGCAGGGGCCTCTGTTTACAATGAGCAGTTCTTC. Translation gives CSAAGASVYNEQFF.

This clonotype has at least ten counts. V gene TRBV5-1 combines with J gene TRBJ1-3; D ambiguous. The CDR3 is 16 amino acids. Per germline, CDR1 SGHRS and CDR2 YFSETQ. Deletions cut 3 bases from V and 0 bases from J, with 13 bases between. CDR3: CASSSETPISGNTIYF. In nucleotides, the CDR3 is TGCGCCAGCAGCTCGGAGACTCCGATCTCTGGAAACACCATATATTTT.

This clonotype was counted at least ten times. The V call is TRBV29-1, the J call TRBJ2-2, with unresolved D. Trimming removed 1 base at V and 4 bases at J, with 13 bases between. The CDR3 extends over 15 amino acids. The germline CDR1 and CDR2 sequences are SQVTM and ANQGSEA. CDR3 bases: TGCAGCGTTGAAGGGACCTCCCCAGGCACCGGGGAGCTGTTTTTT. It specifies CSVEGTSPGTGELFF.

This clonotype has a handful of counts. The chain combines TRBV20-1 with TRBJ2-1; no firm D call. Trimming shortened V by 2 bases and J by 9 bases, and 11 bases separated the two germline ends. Germline CDR1 and CDR2: DFQATT and SNEGSKA (reference sequence). The CDR3 is 12 amino acids. CDR3 coding DNA: TGCAGTGCTAGACGATCAGTACGTGAGCAGTTCTTC. This codes for CSARRSVREQFF.

V usage is TRBV12-3 or TRBV12-4 and J usage is TRBJ1-2, with D possibly TRBD1 on 5 matching bases. The V end was cut by 0 bases, the J end by 7 bases, with 15 bases between. This CDR3 has 15 residues. Written as DNA, the CDR3 is TGTGCCAGCAGTTTAGCGGGCGGCAGGGCTAGTGGCTACACCTTC. Translation: CASSLAGGRASGYTF.

About this clonotype: This CDR3 is missing its conserved last phenylalanine or tryptophan, likely due to a read error. The chain uses TRBV5-1 and TRBJ2-3; unclear D gene. Trimming cost V 2 bases and J 8 bases, with 6 bases left between them. CDR1 SGHRS and CDR2 YFSETQ come from the germline V gene. CDR3 length: 11 residues. This CDR3 reads CASSLRFTQYL. DNA for the CDR3: TGCGCCAGCAGCTTACGATTTACGCAGTATTTA.

The rearrangement uses TRBV29-1 and TRBJ1-2; D is possibly TRBD1 (5 bases). Germline assignment: CDR1 SQVTM and CDR2 ANQGSEA. The ends were cut back, 4 bases at V and 4 bases at J, with 10 bases in the middle. This CDR3 has 12 residues. The CDR3 sequence is CSVGDSGYGYTF. As DNA, the CDR3 is TGCAGCGTTGGTGACAGCGGCTATGGCTACACCTTC.

This clonotype was recorded at least ten times. The chain recombines TRBV12-3 or TRBV12-4 with TRBJ2-5; 8 bases are shared with TRBD1. CDR3 length: 15 amino acids. Trimming at V came to 2 bases and at J to 4 bases, leaving 6 bases not matched to a gene. Here the CDR3 reads CASSLRGQGAETQYF. As DNA, the CDR3 is TGTGCCAGCAGTTTAAGGGGGCAGGGGGCAGAGACCCAGTACTTC.

This clonotype was observed a single time. The rearrangement links TRBV4-1 to TRBJ1-3, with D possibly TRBD1 on 6 matching bases. Germline CDR1 MGHRA, CDR2 YSYEKL. The CDR3 has 15 amino acids. V was cut by 3 bases and J by 0 bases, with 9 bases left in between. Here the CDR3 DNA reads TGCGCCAGCAGCCATAGGGGGGGCTCTGGAAACACCATATATTTT. This sequence encodes CASSHRGGSGNTIYF.

The chain has TRBV4-3 and TRBJ2-7; D is unclear. The CDR3 contains 16 residues. Trimming took 0 bases from V and 4 from J, leaving 16 bases between them. CDR1 is LGHNA, CDR2 YSLEER, per germline. CDR3 region: CASSQDRNELAYEQYF. Here the CDR3 DNA reads TGCGCCAGCAGCCAAGATCGGAATGAACTCGCTTACGAGCAGTACTTC.

The chain couples TRBV10-2 to TRBJ2-7; TRBD2 aligns across 11 bases. The CDR3 covers 16 residues. V was pared by 6 bases and J by 6 bases, with 13 bases of the junction left unmatched. Germline V lookup: CDR1 WSHSY, CDR2 SAAADI. The CDR3 here is CASSDISTSGITEQYF. CDR3 in DNA: TGCGCCAGCAGCGATATCTCGACTAGCGGGATAACCGAGCAGTACTTC.

The chain recombines TRBV14 with TRBJ2-1, with 12 bases fitting TRBD2. Per the germline V gene, CDR1 is SGHDN and CDR2 is FVKESK. The CDR3 totals 17 residues. J gave up 7 bases and V 0 bases, and 7 bases lay outside the gene matches. The CDR3 bases are TGTGCCAGCAGCCAAGATCGGAGACTAGCGGGAGATAATGAGCAGTTCTTC. The encoded protein is CASSQDRRLAGDNEQFF. The full variable domain, completed using reference TRBV14 and TRBJ2-1, is EAGVTQFPSHSVIEKGQTVTLRCDPISGHDNLYWYRRVMGKEIKFLLHFVKESKQDESGMPNNRFLAERTGGTYSTLKVQPAELEDSGVYFCASSQDRRLAGDNEQFFGPGTRLTVL.